This TCR beta chain is from a study of T cells in Graves' hyperthyroidism and ophthalmopathy. Study overall: Peripheral blood collection took place at initial diagnosis, before any treatment.

Researchers defined stable Graves' hyperthyroidism as no ophthalmopathy progression within 18 months. Thyroid ultrasound and orbital computed tomography, with clinical symptoms and serum thyroxine and TRAb, informed diagnoses. This clonotype turned up a few times. Its antigen is currently unknown. The germline V gene encodes CDR1 DFQATT and CDR2 SNEGSKA (reference sequence). The CDR3 runs to 14 residues. Trimming removed 3 bases at V and 6 bases at J, with 16 bases between. Amplified regions were TCR beta CDR3 sequences from RNA transcripts. HTBI primers were employed in a first-round RT-PCR of the TCR CDR3. Each CDR3 protein gets one entry after TCRdb re-called the multiplex PCR reads with MiXCR. The sample carries about 500,000 distinct CDR3 sequences, over 15% recorded once. Whole-study results and caveats: Most expanded thyroid clonotypes above 0.001 recurred in blood.

The receptor was isolated from a woman aged 18-35 years with Graves' hyperthyroidism. This chain uses TRBV20-1 with TRBJ2-3; TRBD1 might be the D (6 bases). The sequenced sample consisted of blood. The CDR3 here is CSASSPLTGDTQYF. The CDR3 DNA follows: TGCAGTGCTAGTTCTCCTCTAACAGGGGATACGCAGTATTTT.